This TCR beta chain was retrieved from a study of shared clonotypes between healthy human individuals. This clone was seen a handful of times. Its antigen remains unknown. The authors distributed each subset's genomic DNA evenly over several immunoSEQ plates. Authors' processing steps: Because ImmunoSEQ provided only junction sequences with no quality scores, the filtering differed. Libraries were prepared by immunoSEQ multiplex PCR; TCRdb keeps only in-frame clonotypes and omits some of them. Clone size and V and J calls were adopted from that table, with D and trimming inferred from the DNA. The sample has about 510,000 clones, 70% to 80% seen once; the top ten hold under 15%. Broader study findings: It was only blood that was sampled, and tissue repertoires likely differ.

The germline CDR1 and CDR2 sequences are LNHNV and YYDKDF (reference sequence). There are 17 residues in the CDR3. Trimming left V 0 bases short and J 3 bases short, with 12 bases between. The chain joins TRBV15 to TRBJ2-6, with a tentative D call TRBD2 (5 bases). The sample was PBMCs. The TCR was taken from a middle-aged woman in good health. Some clones in this sample may be carry-over from other donors' samples. Here the CDR3 DNA reads TGTGCCACCAGCAGAGATCGGCGGGCTTATGGGGCCAACGTCCTGACTTTC. This gives the protein CATSRDRRAYGANVLTF.